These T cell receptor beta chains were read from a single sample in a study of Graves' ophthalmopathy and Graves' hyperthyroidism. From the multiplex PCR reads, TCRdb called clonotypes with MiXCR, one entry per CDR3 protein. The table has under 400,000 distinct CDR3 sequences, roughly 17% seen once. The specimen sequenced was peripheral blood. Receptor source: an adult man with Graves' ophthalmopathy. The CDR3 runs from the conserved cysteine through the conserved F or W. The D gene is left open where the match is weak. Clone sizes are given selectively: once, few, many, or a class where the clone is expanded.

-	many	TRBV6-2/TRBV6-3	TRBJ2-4	CASGLSGTLDQYF	TGTGCCAGCGGCCTATCCGGGACGCTGGATCAGTACTTC
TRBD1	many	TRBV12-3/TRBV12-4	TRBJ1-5	CASSLGVTGTQHF	TGTGCCAGCAGTTTAGGTGTGACAGGGACCCAGCATTTT
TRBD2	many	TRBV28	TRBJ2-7	CASSLRLAGAAEQYF	TGTGCCAGCAGTTTACGACTAGCGGGGGCCGCCGAGCAGTACTTC
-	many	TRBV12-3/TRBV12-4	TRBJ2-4	CASSSSRDGKNIQYF	TGTGCCAGCAGTTCGTCCCGGGACGGCAAAAACATTCAGTACTTC
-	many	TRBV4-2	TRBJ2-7	CASSRRGYEQYF	TGTGCCAGCAGCCGCAGGGGTTACGAGCAGTACTTC
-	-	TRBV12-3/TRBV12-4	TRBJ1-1	CASSLEIRNTEAFF	TGTGCCAGCAGTTTGGAAATCCGGAACACTGAAGCTTTCTTT
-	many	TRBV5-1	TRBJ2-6	CASSLIGDTKTGANVLTF	TGCGCCAGCAGCTTGATCGGGGACACGAAAACTGGGGCCAACGTCCTGACTTTC
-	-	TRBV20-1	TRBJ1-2	CSATTGQQSYGYTF	TGCAGTGCTACGACCGGACAGCAAAGCTATGGCTACACCTTC
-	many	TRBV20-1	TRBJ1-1	CSAPSAYADTEAFF	TGCAGTGCCCCGTCGGCCTACGCCGACACTGAAGCTTTCTTT
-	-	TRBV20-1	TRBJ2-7	CSAGQGVYEQYF	TGCAGTGCGGGGCAGGGTGTTTACGAGCAGTACTTC
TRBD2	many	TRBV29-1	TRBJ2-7	CSVKGVAGALEQYF	TGCAGCGTCAAAGGGGTAGCGGGAGCCCTCGAGCAGTACTTC
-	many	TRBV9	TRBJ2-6	CASSVEGGSGANVLTF	TGTGCCAGCAGCGTAGAGGGTGGCTCTGGGGCCAACGTCCTGACTTTC
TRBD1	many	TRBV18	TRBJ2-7	CASSPSIQGAYEQYF	TGTGCCAGCTCACCATCGATACAGGGGGCTTACGAGCAGTACTTC
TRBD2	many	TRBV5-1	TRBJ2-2	CASSRSGLNTGELFF	TGCGCCAGCAGCCGTAGCGGGTTAAACACCGGGGAGCTGTTTTTT
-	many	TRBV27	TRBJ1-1	CASSPRIQNTEAFF	TGTGCCAGCAGCCCGCGGATCCAGAACACTGAAGCTTTCTTT
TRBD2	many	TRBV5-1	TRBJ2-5	CASSYRSGGVMETQYF	TGCGCCAGCAGTTACAGGAGCGGGGGGGTTATGGAGACCCAGTACTTC
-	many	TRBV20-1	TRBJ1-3	CSASYGASSGNTIYF	TGCAGTGCTAGTTACGGCGCGAGCTCTGGAAACACCATATATTTT
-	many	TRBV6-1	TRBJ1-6	CASSPPFDRRVDSPLHF	TGTGCCAGCAGTCCCCCCTTTGACAGGAGGGTTGATTCACCCCTCCACTTT
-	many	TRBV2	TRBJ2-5	CASSDTAPGWDQYF	TGTGCCAGCAGTGATACGGCCCCAGGATGGGACCAGTACTTC
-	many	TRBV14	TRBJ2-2	CASSSESRVRAGELFF	TGTGCCAGCAGCTCCGAAAGCCGGGTGCGGGCCGGGGAGCTGTTTTTT
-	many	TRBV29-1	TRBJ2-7	CSAIQGTYEQYF	TGCAGCGCAATACAGGGAACCTACGAGCAGTACTTC
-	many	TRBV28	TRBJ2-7	CASSFQRAGKDEQYF	TGTGCCAGCAGTTTCCAGCGTGCAGGAAAGGACGAGCAGTACTTC
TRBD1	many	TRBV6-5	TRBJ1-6	CASSYIGRGTINSPLHF	TGTGCCAGCAGTTACATCGGCAGGGGGACAATTAATTCACCCCTCCACTTT
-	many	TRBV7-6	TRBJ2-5	CASSLASDGETQYF	TGTGCCAGCAGCTTGGCCTCGGACGGCGAGACCCAGTACTTC
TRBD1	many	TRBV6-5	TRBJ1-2	CASSYSGQGKYTF	TGTGCCAGCAGTTACTCGGGACAGGGTAAATACACCTTC
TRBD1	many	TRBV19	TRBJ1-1	CASTSTGMGTEAFF	TGTGCCAGTACCTCGACAGGGATGGGCACTGAAGCTTTCTTT
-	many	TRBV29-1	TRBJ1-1	CSVGPGIMNTEAFF	TGCAGCGTGGGGCCAGGGATTATGAACACTGAAGCTTTCTTT
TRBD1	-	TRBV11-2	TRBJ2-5	CASSTDRATQYF	TGTGCCAGCAGCACCGACAGGGCGACCCAGTACTTC
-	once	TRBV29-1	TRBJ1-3	CSVYGSVSGNTIYF	TGCAGCGTGTATGGGAGTGTGTCTGGAAACACCATATATTTT
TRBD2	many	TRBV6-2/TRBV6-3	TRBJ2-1	CASSYSSLAGGNEQFF	TGTGCCAGCAGTTACTCGAGTCTAGCGGGAGGGAATGAGCAGTTCTTC
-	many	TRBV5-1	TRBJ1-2	CASSDGYGYTF	TGCGCCAGCAGTGACGGCTATGGCTACACCTTC
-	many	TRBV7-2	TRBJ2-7	CASSWSGTAALEQYF	TGTGCCAGCAGCTGGTCCGGGACGGCTGCTTTAGAGCAGTACTTC
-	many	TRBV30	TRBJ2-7	CAWSDPWTGRVEQYF	TGTGCCTGGAGTGACCCCTGGACAGGGAGGGTCGAGCAGTACTTC
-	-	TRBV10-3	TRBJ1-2	CAISTGGVLEGYNF	TGTGCCATCAGTACGGGAGGGGTTTTAGAAGGCTACAACTTC
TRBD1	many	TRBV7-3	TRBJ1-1	CASSLTGTGGTEAFF	TGTGCCAGCAGCTTAACGGGGACAGGGGGCACTGAAGCTTTCTTT
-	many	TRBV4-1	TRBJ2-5	CASSQDRVSQETQYF	TGCGCCAGCAGCCAAGATCGCGTCAGCCAAGAGACCCAGTACTTC
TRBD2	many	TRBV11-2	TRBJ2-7	CASSPIGTGSGRGYEQYF	TGTGCCAGCAGCCCCATAGGTACTGGGAGCGGGAGGGGGTACGAGCAGTACTTC
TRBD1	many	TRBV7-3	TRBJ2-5	CASSRGQGPQETQYF	TGTGCCAGCAGCCGCGGACAGGGGCCCCAAGAGACCCAGTACTTC
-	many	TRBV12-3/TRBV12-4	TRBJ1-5	CASSAVTVYSNQPQHF	TGTGCCAGCAGTGCCGTGACAGTTTATAGCAATCAGCCCCAGCATTTT
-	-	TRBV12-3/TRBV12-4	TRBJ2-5	CASSLSSAGEETQYF	TGTGCCAGCAGCTTATCGTCGGCAGGGGAAGAGACCCAGTACTTC
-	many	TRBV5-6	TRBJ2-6	CASSPFRGPLGANVLTF	TGTGCCAGCAGCCCCTTTCGGGGACCCCTAGGGGCCAACGTCCTGACTTTC
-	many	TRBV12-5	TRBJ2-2	CASGLEWQGLAGELFF	TGTGCTAGTGGTTTGGAATGGCAGGGGCTGGCCGGGGAGCTGTTTTTT
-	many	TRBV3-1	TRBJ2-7	CASSQGISSYEQYF	TGTGCCAGCAGCCAGGGAATAAGTTCCTACGAGCAGTACTTC
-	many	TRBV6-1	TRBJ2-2	CASGRGGIDTGELFF	TGTGCCAGCGGGAGAGGCGGGATAGACACCGGGGAGCTGTTTTTT
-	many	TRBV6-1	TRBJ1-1	CASSKGYTEAFF	TGTGCCAGCAGTAAGGGGTACACTGAAGCTTTCTTT